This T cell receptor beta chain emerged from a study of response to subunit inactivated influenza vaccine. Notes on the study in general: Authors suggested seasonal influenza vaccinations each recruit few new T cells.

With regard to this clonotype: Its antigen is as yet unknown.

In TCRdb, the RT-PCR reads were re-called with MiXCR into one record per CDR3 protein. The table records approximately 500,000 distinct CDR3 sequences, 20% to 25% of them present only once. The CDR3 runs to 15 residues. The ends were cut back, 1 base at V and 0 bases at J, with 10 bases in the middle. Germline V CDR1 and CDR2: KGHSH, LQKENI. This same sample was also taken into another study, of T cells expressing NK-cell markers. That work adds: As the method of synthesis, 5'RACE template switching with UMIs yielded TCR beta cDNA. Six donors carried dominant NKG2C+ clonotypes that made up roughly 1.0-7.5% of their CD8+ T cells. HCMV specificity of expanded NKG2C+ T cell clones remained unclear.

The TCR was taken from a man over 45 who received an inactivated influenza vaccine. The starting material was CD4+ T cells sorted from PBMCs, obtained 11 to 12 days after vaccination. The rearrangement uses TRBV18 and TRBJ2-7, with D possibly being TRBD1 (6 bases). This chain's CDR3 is CASSPLRGISYEQYF. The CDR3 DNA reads TGTGCCAGCTCACCACTGAGGGGGATCTCCTACGAGCAGTACTTC.